The 15 T cell receptor beta chains in this list originate from one sample, sequenced in a study of T-cell memory formation after mild COVID-19. TCRdb analysed the 5' RACE reads with MiXCR anew, one entry per CDR3 protein. Among about 130,000 distinct CDR3 sequences listed, approximately 6.3% were seen once. Sequencing input: PBMCs or a T cell subset sorted from them (not recorded which). The receptors here all came from an adult woman who had mild COVID-19 (a few samples of this study predate the infection). Cell type and time point are not known.

The chain couples TRBV5-1 to TRBJ2-1, with 12 bases lining up with TRBD2. Trimming took 7 bases from V and 7 from J; bases not matched to a gene: 9. The CDR3 spans 15 residues. Germline CDR1 SGHRS, CDR2 YFSETQ. This chain's CDR3 is CASRGLAGLDNEQFF. The CDR3 nucleotides read TGCGCCAGCCGAGGACTAGCGGGGCTTGATAATGAGCAGTTCTTC.

This clonotype has a count of ten or more. J is TRBJ2-5 and V is TRBV12-3 or TRBV12-4, with 7 positions matching TRBD1. This CDR3 is 14 amino acids long. V lost 5 bases, J lost 1 base, and 4 bases stayed unmatched. As DNA, the CDR3 is TGTGCCAGCAGTGGACAGGAGACCCAAGAGACCCAGTACTTC. It translates to CASSGQETQETQYF.

This chain connects TRBV6-6 to TRBJ1-1; D possibly corresponds to TRBD1 (6 bases). The CDR3 totals 12 residues. The germline V gene encodes CDR1 MNHNY and CDR2 SVGAGI (reference sequence). V lost 5 bases, J lost 11 bases, and 15 bases lay in between. The CDR3 sequence: CASSPTGNKAFF. CDR3 DNA sequence: TGTGCCAGCAGTCCTACAGGGAACAAGGCTTTCTTT.

The rearrangement uses TRBV5-1 and TRBJ2-7; tentatively, D is TRBD1 (5 bases). Germline loops: CDR1 SGHRS, CDR2 YFSETQ. With 0 bases removed from V and 0 bases from J, the gap between germline ends came to 13 bases. The CDR3 totals 16 residues. For the CDR3, the DNA is TGCGCCAGCAGCTTGGATCAGGGTGGGGCCTCCTACGAGCAGTACTTC. Encoded protein: CASSLDQGGASYEQYF.

This clonotype came up many times. V is TRBV5-1 and J is TRBJ2-3; D ambiguous. The germline V gene encodes CDR1 SGHRS and CDR2 YFSETQ. CDR3 size: 13 residues. V was trimmed by 3 bases and J by 9 bases, leaving 14 bases between them. The CDR3 spells CASSSPETGTQYF. The CDR3 nucleotides read TGCGCCAGCAGCTCGCCCGAGACTGGGACGCAGTATTTT.

The CDR3 region has the DNA TGTGCCAGCAGCCAAGCCCTAGCGGGAGGGCCAGAAGATACGCAGTATTTT. Encoded protein: CASSQALAGGPEDTQYF. The chain has TRBV4-2 and TRBJ2-3, with TRBD2 identical over 12 bases. The germline V gene encodes CDR1 LGHNA and CDR2 YNFKEQ. The CDR3 contains 17 residues. The V segment lost 1 base and the J segment 5 bases; nucleotides outside the gene matches: 7.

This clonotype was observed many times. CDR3: CASSKDRLVGGYTF. The CDR3 region has the DNA TGCGCCAGCAGCAAGGACAGGCTGGTAGGGGGCTACACCTTC. This sequence joins TRBV5-1 and TRBJ1-2; 7 bases line up with TRBD1. This CDR3 region has 14 residues. Germline loops: CDR1 SGHRS, CDR2 YFSETQ. V gave up 4 bases and J gave up 8 bases; unmatched junction bases: 11.

The rearrangement joins TRBV9 to TRBJ2-6, with 7 bases identical to TRBD1. Germline-derived CDR1 and CDR2 are SGDLS and YYNGEE. This CDR3 has 16 residues. The V segment lost 3 bases and the J segment 7 bases; nucleotides outside the gene matches: 10. In DNA form, the CDR3 reads TGTGCCAGCAGCGGGATGACAGGGTCCGGAGCCAACGTCCTGACTTTC. It codes for CASSGMTGSGANVLTF.

The genes are TRBV7-2 and TRBJ2-3; D unclear. The germline CDR1 and CDR2 sequences are SGHTA and FQGNSA. Trimming removed 3 bases from V and 0 bases from J, with 7 bases in between. The CDR3 totals 14 residues. This chain's CDR3 is CASSFRQSTDTQYF. The CDR3 nucleotides read TGTGCCAGCAGCTTCCGTCAGAGCACAGATACGCAGTATTTT. Using reference TRBV7-2 and TRBJ2-3 for the parts outside the CDR3, the full variable domain is GAGVSQSPSNKVTEKGKDVELRCDPISGHTALYWYRQSLGQGLEFLIYFQGNSAPDKSGLPSDRFSAERTGGSVSTLTIQRTQQEDSAVYLCASSFRQSTDTQYFGPGTRLTVL.

The sample holds a few counts of this clonotype. The V and J genes are TRBV11-2 and TRBJ2-7, with 9 bases lining up with TRBD1. Germline V gene data show CDR1 as SGHAT and CDR2 as FQNNGV. V dropped 8 bases and J dropped 4; count of bases not matched to a gene: 9. The CDR3 is 14 amino acids. Here the CDR3 reads CASHTWGQGYEQYF. The CDR3 DNA is TGTGCCAGCCACACCTGGGGACAGGGTTACGAGCAGTACTTC.

The sample holds a few counts of this clonotype. The chain uses TRBV14 and TRBJ2-1; TRBD2 matches at 10 bases. The CDR3 has 17 residues. V dropped 1 base and J dropped 6; count of bases not matched to a gene: 9. The germline CDR1 and CDR2 sequences are SGHDN and FVKESK. The CDR3 sequence: CASSQGALAGDANEQFF. The CDR3 DNA reads as TGTGCCAGCAGCCAAGGGGCCCTAGCGGGAGACGCCAATGAGCAGTTCTTC.

This clonotype was seen more than once but under ten times. The chain recombines TRBV5-1 with TRBJ2-7, with D perhaps given as TRBD1 or TRBD2 (5 bases each). With 4 bases removed from V and 3 bases from J, the gap between germline ends came to 14 bases. Germline CDR1 reads SGHRS; CDR2 reads YFSETQ. The CDR3 length is 14 residues. The chain's CDR3 is CASSPPGRLYEQYF. As DNA, the CDR3 is TGCGCCAGCAGCCCGCCGGGACGCCTCTACGAGCAGTACTTC.

In this sample, this clonotype turned up a few times. The gene calls are TRBV12-3 or TRBV12-4 and TRBJ2-3; D is unclear. Trimming shortened V by 7 bases and J by 0 bases, and 8 bases separated the two germline ends. The CDR3 is made up of 13 amino acids. CDR3 nucleotides: TGTGCCAGCAACACACAGAGCACAGATACGCAGTATTTT. As protein: CASNTQSTDTQYF.

This clonotype occurred a few times. The V gene is TRBV7-3, the J gene TRBJ2-6; 11 bases map to TRBD2. Germline-derived CDR1 and CDR2 are SGHTA and FQGTGA. The CDR3 covers 18 residues. V lost 5 bases, J lost 0 bases, and 6 bases stayed unmatched. CDR3 nucleotide sequence: TGTGCCAGCAGCCCCCGACTAGCGGGGAACTCTGGGGCCAACGTCCTGACTTTC. Encoded protein: CASSPRLAGNSGANVLTF.

In this sample, this clonotype turned up a few times. The chain recombines TRBV11-2 with TRBJ2-3; TRBD2 matches 13 bases. CDR3 length: 19 amino acids. After removal of 1 base from V and 2 bases from J, the junction contained 9 bases not matched to a gene. Germline V gene lookup returns CDR1 SGHAT and CDR2 FQNNGV. CDR3 DNA sequence: TGTGCCAGCAGCTTAGCCTCCGGGACTAGCGGGACAGACACAGATACGCAGTATTTT. Protein product: CASSLASGTSGTDTDTQYF.